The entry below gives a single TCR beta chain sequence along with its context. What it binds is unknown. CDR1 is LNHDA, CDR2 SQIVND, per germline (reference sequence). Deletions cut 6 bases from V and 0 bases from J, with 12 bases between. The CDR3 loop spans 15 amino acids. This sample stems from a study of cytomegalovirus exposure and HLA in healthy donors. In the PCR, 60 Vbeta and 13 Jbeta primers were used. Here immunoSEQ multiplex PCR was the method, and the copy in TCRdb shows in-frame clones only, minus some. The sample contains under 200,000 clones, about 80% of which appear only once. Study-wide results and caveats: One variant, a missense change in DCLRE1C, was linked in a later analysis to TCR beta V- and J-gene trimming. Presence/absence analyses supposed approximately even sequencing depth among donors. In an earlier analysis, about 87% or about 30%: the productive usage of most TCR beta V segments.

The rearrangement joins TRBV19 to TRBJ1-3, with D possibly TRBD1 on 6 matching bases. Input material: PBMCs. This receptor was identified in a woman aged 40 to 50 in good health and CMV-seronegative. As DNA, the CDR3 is TGTGCCAGTAGCCTCCGGGACAACTCTGGAAACACCATATATTTT. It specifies CASSLRDNSGNTIYF.